This TCR beta chain comes out of a study of OX40 agonist ivuxolimab in advanced cancers. Study as a whole: Dose-escalation subjects each had hepatocellular carcinoma, melanoma, renal cell or head and neck cancer. Prior anti-PD-1, anti-PD-L1 or anti-CTLA-4 therapy was allowed; less than 45% had some. Findings of the study overall: Dose levels from 0.1 to 3.0 mg/kg saw CD4+ and CD8+ blood T cells expand clonally by week 6. Compared with others, partial responders at 0.1-3.0 mg/kg displayed clonal expansion among the lowest.

Measured with immunoSEQ multiplex PCR; TCRdb has only the in-frame clones, and not every one. This table holds roughly 70,000 clones, 86% found once. Note on this clone: What it binds is unknown.

This specimen was CD4+ or CD8+ T cells sorted from blood, taken in a trial of the OX40 agonist ivuxolimab. This clonotype was obtained from an adult with an advanced solid tumor such as melanoma, head and neck, liver or kidney cancer.

CDR3 region: CASSGDGNQPQHF. The CDR3 DNA is TGTGCCAGCAGCGGGGACGGGAATCAGCCCCAGCATTTT. The chain employs TRBV7-8 and TRBJ1-5, with D perhaps matching TRBD1 (5 bases). The CDR3 has 13 amino acids. Germline CDR1 reads SGHVS; CDR2 reads FQNEAQ. V was cut by 5 bases and J by 4 bases, with 9 bases left in between.